The 3 T cell receptor beta chains below all came from one sample that was sequenced in a study of CD8+ T cells in alopecia areata. In each case, RNA was isolated and then reverse transcribed into cDNA as the sequencing template. Libraries were prepared by immunoSEQ multiplex PCR; TCRdb keeps only in-frame clonotypes and omits some of them. The sample consists of 110,000 or so clones, approximately 59% of them appearing once. What was sequenced was CD8+ T cells sorted from blood. Receptors originate from a human donor in good health.

The table lists this clone with a few counts. V usage is TRBV7-8 and J usage is TRBJ2-1; 13 bases map to TRBD2. CDR1 and CDR2 from the germline V gene are SGHVS and FQNEAQ. The CDR3 contains 18 residues. V lost 3 bases and J lost 4; bases outside the gene matches: 9. The CDR3 protein is CASSFPSRLAGGYNEQFF. The CDR3 DNA is TGTGCCAGCAGCTTCCCCAGCCGACTAGCGGGGGGTTACAATGAGCAGTTCTTC.

The gene calls are TRBV15 and TRBJ2-5; 7 bases are shared with TRBD2. The CDR3 runs to 12 residues. The germline V gene has CDR1 LNHNV and CDR2 YYDKDF (reference sequence). J was trimmed by 6 bases and V by 8 bases; bases with no gene match: 6. The CDR3 coding sequence is TGTGCCACCGGGAGGGGCGTTCAGACCCAGTACTTC. This translates into CATGRGVQTQYF. Drawing the rest from reference TRBV15 and TRBJ2-5, the complete variable domain is DAMVIQNPRYQVTQFGKPVTLSCSQTLNHNVMYWYQQKSSQAPKLLFHYYDKDFNNEADTPDNFQSRRPNTSFCFLDIRSPGLGDTAMYLCATGRGVQTQYFGPGTRLLVL.

This clone was recorded a few times. V and J are TRBV10-3 and TRBJ2-1; maybe TRBD2 (6 bases). Germline CDR1 and CDR2: ENHRY and SYGVKD. The length of the CDR3 is 14 residues. The V gene lost 5 bases and the J gene lost 3 bases, with 11 bases spanning the gap. The CDR3 nucleotides are TGTGCCATCAGTCCGCGGGGAGTCTACAATGAGCAGTTCTTC. It encodes CAISPRGVYNEQFF.